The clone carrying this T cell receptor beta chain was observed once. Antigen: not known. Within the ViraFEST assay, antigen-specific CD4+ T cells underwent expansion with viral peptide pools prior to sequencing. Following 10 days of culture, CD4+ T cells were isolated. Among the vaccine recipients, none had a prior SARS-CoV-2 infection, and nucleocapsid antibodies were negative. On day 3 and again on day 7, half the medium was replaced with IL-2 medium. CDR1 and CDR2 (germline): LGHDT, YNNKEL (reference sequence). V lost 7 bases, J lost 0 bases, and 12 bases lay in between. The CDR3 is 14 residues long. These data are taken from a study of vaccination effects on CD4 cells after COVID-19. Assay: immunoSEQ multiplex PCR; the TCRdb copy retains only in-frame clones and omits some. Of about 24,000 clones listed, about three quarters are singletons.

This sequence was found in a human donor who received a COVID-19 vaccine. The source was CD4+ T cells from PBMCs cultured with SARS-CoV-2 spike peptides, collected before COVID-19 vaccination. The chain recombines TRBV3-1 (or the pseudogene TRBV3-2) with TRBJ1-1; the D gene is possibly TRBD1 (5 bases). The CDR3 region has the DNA TGTGCCAGCAAAGGGTGGGACCTGAACACTGAAGCTTTCTTT. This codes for CASKGWDLNTEAFF.